The 5 T cell receptor beta chains listed next were all sequenced from one sample in a study of CD8 T cells in ankylosing spondylitis. TCRdb ran MiXCR on the 5' RACE reads and lists one entry per CDR3 protein. The repertoire holds fewer than 350,000 distinct CDR3 sequences, roughly 10% seen once, with roughly 9% in the top ten. The material sequenced was blood, either unsorted or a sorted T cell fraction (not recorded which). These receptors originate from a female donor with ankylosing spondylitis or in good health (not recorded which).

This clonotype was counted between two and nine times. The chain employs TRBV20-1 and TRBJ2-5; 12 bases map to TRBD2. Germline V gives CDR1 DFQATT, CDR2 SNEGSKA (reference sequence). Trimming removed 3 bases from V and 2 bases from J; junction bases left unmatched: 4. This CDR3 region has 15 residues. CDR3 DNA sequence: TGCAGTGCTAGCCCCACTAGCGGGAGGCAAGAGACCCAGTACTTC. Translating gives CSASPTSGRQETQYF.

In this sample, this clonotype turned up a few times. The V gene is TRBV30, the J gene TRBJ2-5; 9 bases are a match to TRBD2. Trimming removed 5 bases from V and 5 bases from J; junction bases left unmatched: 6. The CDR3 sequence is 13 residues long. The germline V gene has CDR1 GTSNPN and CDR2 SVGIG (reference sequence). The CDR3, as DNA: TGTGCCTGGGCCCTAGCGGGAACTGAGACCCAGTACTTC. Its translation: CAWALAGTETQYF.

In its sample, this clonotype was seen many times. The chain links TRBV7-2 to TRBJ2-1; D call uncertain. This CDR3 spans 13 amino acids. Germline CDR1 SGHTA, CDR2 FQGNSA. Trimming removed 3 bases at V and 8 bases at J, with 11 bases between. Here the CDR3 DNA reads TGTGCCAGCAGCTTCCATAACCGGGATGAGCAGTTCTTC. Amino acids: CASSFHNRDEQFF.

V and J are TRBV6-1 and TRBJ2-3; TRBD1 matches 10 bases. The V gene's germline CDR1 is MNHNS and CDR2 SASEGT. V trimming: 5 bases; J trimming: 4 bases; junction bases outside the gene matches: 12. The CDR3 runs to 17 residues. Here the CDR3 reads CASSRGEGTGAADTQYF. CDR3 nucleotide sequence: TGTGCCAGCAGTCGAGGAGAAGGGACAGGGGCCGCAGATACGCAGTATTTT.

This clonotype was found many times. J is TRBJ1-2 and V is TRBV5-1; 7 bases map to TRBD1. The CDR3 loop spans 15 amino acids. Germline V gene data show CDR1 as SGHRS and CDR2 as YFSETQ. After removal of 4 bases from V and 0 bases from J, the junction contained 6 bases not matched to a gene. For the CDR3, the DNA is TGCGCCAGCAGCCTCGACAGGGACGCTAACTATGGCTACACCTTC. As protein: CASSLDRDANYGYTF.